The present TCR beta chain was sequenced within a study of yellow fever vaccine responses in identical twins. By sample share, this clonotype is medium-sized. TCRdb processed the RT-PCR reads anew with MiXCR; each CDR3 protein has one entry. The sample lists 17,000 or so distinct CDR3 sequences; roughly three quarters were seen once. V was clipped by 1 base and J by 4 bases, with 13 bases between them. CDR3 length: 15 amino acids. In germline, CDR1 is MNHEY, CDR2 SVGAGI. The sequence came from a woman under 30 who received the yellow fever vaccine. Sequencing was performed on T cells from blood (PBMCs), unsorted or a sorted subset (not recorded which), taken before or after yellow fever vaccination (not recorded which). The rearrangement links TRBV6-5 to TRBJ1-1; D is perhaps TRBD1 (5 bases). DNA of the CDR3: TGTGCCAGCAGTTACTTTAAGGGGCAGTTCACTGAAGCTTTCTTT. Amino acids: CASSYFKGQFTEAFF.